This TCR beta chain originates from a study of radiation and T cells in renal cell carcinoma. Treatment defined: treatment-naive control, cytoreductive nephrectomy. This CDR3 comprises 16 residues. Germline-derived CDR1 and CDR2 are MNHEY and SVGAGI. With V trimmed by 0 bases and J by 4 bases, 6 bases remained unmatched. Assay: immunoSEQ multiplex PCR; the TCRdb copy retains only in-frame clones and omits some. The sample lists more than 15,000 clones, around three fifths occurring once. This TCR came from a man aged 50 to 60 with renal cell carcinoma. This chain uses TRBV6-5 with TRBJ1-5; TRBD1 aligns across 7 bases. The material sequenced was tumor tissue, taken from a patient whose treatment was nephrectomy without radiotherapy. The CDR3 sequence is CASSYSRQGGNQPQHF. The DNA for the CDR3 is TGTGCCAGCAGTTACTCCCGACAGGGAGGGAATCAGCCCCAGCATTTT.